A single T cell receptor (beta chain) is shown here with its context. This record comes from a study of T cell changes during pregnancy in multiple sclerosis. Measured with immunoSEQ multiplex PCR; TCRdb has only the in-frame clones, and not every one. The data hold 45,000 to 55,000 clones, with almost 95% observed a single time. The sequence was collected from a female donor with multiple sclerosis, enrolled in a pregnancy study. This sample comprised peripheral blood, obtained after pregnancy.

The CDR3 spells CASSESWSPWNIQYF. CDR3 bases: TGTGCCAGCAGTGAAAGTTGGAGCCCCTGGAACATTCAGTACTTC. This rearrangement joins TRBV6-1 to TRBJ2-4; D not resolved. V was pared by 2 bases and J by 7 bases, with 15 bases between. The CDR3 has 15 residues. CDR1 and CDR2 (germline): MNHNS, SASEGT.